The next 9 T cell receptor beta chains were all read from a single sample in a study of T cells in Graves' hyperthyroidism and ophthalmopathy. The CDR3 regions of TCR beta were amplified from RNA transcripts. A set of HTBI primers served as the primers for a first-round RT-PCR of the TCR CDR3. TCRdb redid the calling of the multiplex PCR reads with MiXCR, one entry per CDR3 protein. Counted here are under 350,000 distinct CDR3 sequences, around a sixth occurring once; the ten biggest clones make up 45% to 55%. Specimen: blood. All receptors derive from a woman in her 50s with Graves' hyperthyroidism.

This chain links TRBV6-2 or TRBV6-3 with TRBJ1-3; D ambiguous. In germline, CDR1 is MNHEY, CDR2 SVGEGT. The CDR3 sequence is 16 residues long. Trimming stripped 0 bases from V and 2 bases from J, with 11 bases between. CDR3 nucleotide sequence: TGTGCCAGCAGTTACTCGGTGGACGCCCCTGGAAACACCATATATTTT. Its translation is CASSYSVDAPGNTIYF.

The sample holds many counts of this clonotype. The chain combines TRBV5-1 with TRBJ2-7; 10 bases agree with TRBD2. V shed 0 bases, J shed 4 bases, and the junction held 7 bases outside the gene matches. Germline CDR1 and CDR2: SGHRS and YFSETQ. The CDR3 loop spans 16 amino acids. The CDR3 here is CASSLGSASGRYEQYF. The CDR3 nucleotides read TGCGCCAGCAGCTTGGGGTCAGCTAGCGGGAGATACGAGCAGTACTTC.

This clonotype was picked up a small number of times. V is TRBV18 and J is TRBJ1-4, with 10 positions matching TRBD1. The germline gives CDR1 KGHSH, CDR2 LQKENI. Losses at the gene ends were 3 bases for V and 8 bases for J; bases not matched to a gene: 12. The CDR3 is 17 residues long. In DNA form, the CDR3 reads TGTGCCAGCTCACCGTCCCGGGACAGGGGAGGTGGAGAAAAACTGTTTTTT. Residues: CASSPSRDRGGGEKLFF.

This clonotype was seen a few times. DNA of the CDR3: TGCAGTGCTAGAGCCGACGCGACAGGGGGGAACACTGAAGCTTTCTTT. It encodes CSARADATGGNTEAFF. The gene calls are TRBV20-1 and TRBJ1-1, with TRBD1 matching over 9 bases. The CDR3 totals 16 residues. In germline, CDR1 is DFQATT, CDR2 SNEGSKA (reference sequence). V gave up 1 base and J gave up 1 base; unmatched junction bases: 7.

The chain combines TRBV11-2 with TRBJ2-7; 9 bases match TRBD1. The CDR3 totals 19 residues. V lost 2 bases and J lost 2; bases outside the gene matches: 16. Looked up from germline, CDR1 is SGHAT and CDR2 is FQNNGV. CDR3 residues: CASSLSGGHGTGKPYEQYF. The DNA for the CDR3 is TGTGCCAGCAGCTTATCCGGGGGTCACGGGACAGGGAAACCCTACGAGCAGTACTTC.

This clonotype has a handful of counts. This chain uses TRBV12-3 or TRBV12-4 with TRBJ2-3, with a weak D call TRBD1 (5 bases). V was shortened by 6 bases and J by 10 bases, with 20 bases between the two germline ends. There are 14 residues in the CDR3. The CDR3 DNA sequence: TGTGCCAGCAGCAGGGCGGACGATGGATTTGCGCAGTATTTT. Translation: CASSRADDGFAQYF.

This chain uses TRBV7-2 with TRBJ2-1; 8 bases match TRBD2. The junction had 18 bases not matched to a gene; V was cut back by 5 bases and J by 3 bases. CDR1 and CDR2 from the germline V gene are SGHTA and FQGNSA. CDR3 size: 19 residues. This CDR3 is CASSLRAGAPVGGYNEQFF. The CDR3 DNA sequence: TGTGCCAGCAGCCTAAGAGCGGGAGCCCCGGTAGGCGGCTACAATGAGCAGTTCTTC.

This clonotype was counted many times. The CDR3 here is CASSQVAGIHTDTQYF. As DNA, the CDR3 is TGTGCCAGCAGCCAAGTTGCAGGGATCCACACAGATACGCAGTATTTT. The chain couples TRBV3-1 to TRBJ2-3, with a tentative D call TRBD1 (5 bases). Deletions cut 1 base from V and 2 bases from J, with 13 bases between. This CDR3 is 16 amino acids long. Germline V gene lookup returns CDR1 LGHDT and CDR2 YNNKEL (reference sequence).

This clonotype has at least ten counts. The rearrangement links TRBV5-1 to TRBJ2-1; TRBD2 agrees at 10 bases. The CDR3 is 15 residues long. The V and J ends lost 1 base and 6 bases, in that order; junction bases with no gene match: 4. Germline lookup yields CDR1 SGHRS and CDR2 YFSETQ. The CDR3 nucleotides read TGCGCCAGCAGCTTGTCTAGCGGGAGCCTCAATGAGCAGTTCTTC. It codes for CASSLSSGSLNEQFF.